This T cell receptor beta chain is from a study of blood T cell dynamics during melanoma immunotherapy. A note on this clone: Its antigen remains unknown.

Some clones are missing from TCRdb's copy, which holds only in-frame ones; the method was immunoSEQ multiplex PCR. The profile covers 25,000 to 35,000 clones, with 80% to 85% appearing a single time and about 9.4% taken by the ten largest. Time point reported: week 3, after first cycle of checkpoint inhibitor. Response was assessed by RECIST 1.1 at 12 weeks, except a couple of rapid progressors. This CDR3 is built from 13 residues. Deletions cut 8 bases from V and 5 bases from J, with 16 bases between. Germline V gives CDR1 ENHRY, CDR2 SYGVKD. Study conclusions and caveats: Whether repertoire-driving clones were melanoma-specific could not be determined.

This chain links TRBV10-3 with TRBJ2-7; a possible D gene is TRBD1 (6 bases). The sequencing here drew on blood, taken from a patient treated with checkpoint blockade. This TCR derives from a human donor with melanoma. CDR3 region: CAIQNRALNEQYF. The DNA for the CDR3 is TGTGCCATCCAAAACAGGGCTCTAAACGAGCAGTACTTC.